One sample yielded the 17 T cell receptor beta chains listed below, sequenced in a study of shared clonotypes between healthy human individuals. Method: immunoSEQ multiplex PCR; TCRdb's copy keeps in-frame clones and lacks some. This sample yields over 300,000 clones, of which around 87% are seen a single time; around 16% belongs to the top ten. The sequenced sample consisted of memory CD8+ T cells sorted from blood. Described subset: CD45RO+ cells pooled with CCR7-negative TemRA cells. The receptors were gathered from a young man in good health.

The DNA for the CDR3 is TGTGCCAGCAGACAGGTGATGGCGAACGAGCAGTACTTC. Protein sequence: CASRQVMANEQYF. This sequence joins TRBV27 and TRBJ2-7; tentative D call: TRBD1 (5 bases). The CDR3 is made up of 13 amino acids. Germline V gene data show CDR1 as MNHEY and CDR2 as SMNVEV (reference sequence). V lost 6 bases to trimming and J lost 5 bases, with 14 bases between them.

The gene calls are TRBV5-4 and TRBJ1-3, with D unclear. Germline loops: CDR1 SGHNT, CDR2 YYREEE (reference sequence). The CDR3 runs to 13 residues. Between the trimmed V and J ends, which lost 2 bases and 3 bases, there was a span of 6 bases. The CDR3 spells CASSFSGGNTIYF. CDR3 nucleotides: TGTGCCAGCAGCTTCTCGGGTGGAAACACCATATATTTT. The whole variable domain, remainder taken from reference TRBV5-4 and TRBJ1-3, is ETGVTQSPTHLIKTRGQQVTLRCSSQSGHNTVSWYQQALGQGPQFIFQYYREEENGRGNFPPRFSGLQFPNYSSELNVNALELDDSALYLCASSFSGGNTIYFGEGSWLTVV.

The rearrangement joins TRBV27 to TRBJ2-7; TRBD1 matches at 8 bases. Germline loops: CDR1 MNHEY, CDR2 SMNVEV (reference sequence). V shed 3 bases and J 4 bases; nucleotides not matched to a gene: 5. The CDR3 totals 14 residues. DNA for the CDR3: TGTGCCAGCAGTTTCGGGACAGGAAATTACGAGCAGTACTTC. It codes for CASSFGTGNYEQYF.

The rearrangement uses TRBV25-1 and TRBJ2-3; 8 bases are a match to TRBD1. V lost 3 bases and J lost 3; bases outside the gene matches: 5. The germline gives CDR1 MGHDK, CDR2 SYGVNS. This CDR3 comprises 15 residues. The CDR3 sequence: CASSDQGAWTDTQYF. The CDR3 DNA reads TGTGCCAGCAGTGATCAGGGGGCATGGACAGATACGCAGTATTTT.

The CDR3 DNA reads TGTGCCAGCAGCCCGCCGGGACAGGGGGCCCCCGTTAACTATGGCTACACCTTC. Translated, it gives CASSPPGQGAPVNYGYTF. The chain combines TRBV4-2 with TRBJ1-2; the match to TRBD1 covers 12 bases. Trimming removed 4 bases from V and 1 base from J; junction bases left unmatched: 10. Germline values: CDR1 LGHNA, CDR2 YNFKEQ. The CDR3 has 18 residues.

This clone was counted only a few times. The chain carries TRBV4-1 and TRBJ1-1; 7 bases align to TRBD1. CDR1 and CDR2 (germline): MGHRA, YSYEKL. V shed 1 base, J shed 3 bases, and the junction held 8 bases outside the gene matches. The CDR3 consists of 16 residues. Here the CDR3 reads CASSQVRQGPDTEAFF. The CDR3 DNA is TGCGCCAGCAGCCAAGTTAGACAGGGCCCCGACACTGAAGCTTTCTTT.

This sequence joins TRBV27 and TRBJ1-2; D is unclear. Germline V gene data show CDR1 as MNHEY and CDR2 as SMNVEV (reference sequence). Trimming stripped 0 bases from V and 6 bases from J, with 17 bases between. The CDR3 covers 16 residues. CDR3 amino acids: CASSLSTATYPNGYTF. The CDR3 DNA is TGTGCCAGCAGTTTATCCACAGCCACTTACCCTAATGGCTACACCTTC.

This clone showed up just once. Other DNA variants within this sample encode the same CDR3. The gene calls are TRBV10-3 and TRBJ1-5; the D is unclear. This CDR3 has 14 amino acids. V shed 3 bases and J shed 3 bases, with 9 bases lying between them. Germline lookup yields CDR1 ENHRY and CDR2 SYGVKD. CDR3 in amino acids: CAISEPGVNQPQHF. CDR3 in DNA: TGTGCCATCAGTGAACCCGGGGTCAATCAGCCCCAGCATTTT.

This clone has only one observation. V and J are TRBV25-1 and TRBJ2-7, with D unclear. In germline, CDR1 is MGHDK, CDR2 SYGVNS. The CDR3 sequence is 13 residues long. V dropped 2 bases and J dropped 2 bases, with 7 bases sitting between them. CDR3 region: CASSEANTYEQYF. CDR3 DNA: TGTGCCAGCAGTGAAGCCAACACCTACGAGCAGTACTTC.

The chain uses TRBV4-1 and TRBJ2-7, with D uncertain. The CDR3 is made up of 14 amino acids. The ends were cut back, 0 bases at V and 11 bases at J, with 17 bases in the middle. Germline CDR1 is MGHRA and CDR2 is YSYEKL. The CDR3 is CASSQDISVTVEYF. The CDR3 DNA is TGCGCCAGCAGCCAAGATATCAGCGTGACGGTGGAGTACTTC.

This clone was picked up one time. The chain uses TRBV10-3 and TRBJ1-1, with 9 bases that match TRBD1. The germline V gene encodes CDR1 ENHRY and CDR2 SYGVKD. The CDR3 is 14 amino acids. The J segment lost 4 bases and the V segment lost 8 bases, leaving 8 bases of the junction unmatched. CDR3: CAISKGQGGTEAFF. DNA for the CDR3: TGTGCCATCTCAAAGGGACAGGGAGGCACTGAAGCTTTCTTT.

The chain has TRBV7-3 and TRBJ2-2; 7 positions match TRBD2. The CDR3 contains 15 residues. Germline values: CDR1 SGHTA, CDR2 FQGTGA. After removal of 5 bases from V and 2 bases from J, the junction contained 5 bases not matched to a gene. The CDR3 DNA reads as TGTGCCAGCAGCCACGGGACTACAAACACCGGGGAGCTGTTTTTT. Translation gives CASSHGTTNTGELFF.

This chain's CDR3 is CASAPSWGPTFGYNEQFF. Here the CDR3 DNA reads TGTGCCAGCGCCCCCAGTTGGGGGCCTACTTTTGGGTACAATGAGCAGTTCTTC. The chain links TRBV7-9 to TRBJ2-1; possibly TRBD1 for D (6 bases). Germline V gives CDR1 SEHNR, CDR2 FQNEAQ (reference sequence). This CDR3 contains 18 residues. The ends were cut back, 8 bases at V and 4 bases at J, with 27 bases in the middle.

On this clone: Other DNA variants within this sample encode the same CDR3. V usage is TRBV30 and J usage is TRBJ2-7; 11 nucleotides agree with TRBD2. Trimming at V came to 0 bases and at J to 4 bases, leaving 2 bases not matched to a gene. Germline V CDR1 and CDR2: GTSNPN, SVGIG (reference sequence). The CDR3 is 14 residues long. In nucleotides, the CDR3 is TGTGCCTGGAGTGTAGGGACTAGCGGTTACGAGCAGTACTTC. It is translated as CAWSVGTSGYEQYF.

The V gene is TRBV28, the J gene TRBJ2-7; D tentatively reads TRBD1 or TRBD2 (5 bases each). The V end was cut by 11 bases, the J end by 2 bases, with 19 bases between. Per germline, CDR1 MDHEN and CDR2 SYDVKM. This CDR3 is built from 14 residues. The CDR3 region is CASSRDDGPYEQYF. The DNA for the CDR3 is TGTGCCTCCAGCCGGGACGACGGCCCCTACGAGCAGTACTTC.

The rearrangement joins TRBV7-9 to TRBJ2-3, with TRBD2 matching over 11 bases. Germline V gene lookup returns CDR1 SEHNR and CDR2 FQNEAQ (reference sequence). The CDR3 spans 15 residues. J lost 5 bases, V lost 8 bases, and 9 bases had no gene match. For the CDR3, the DNA is TGTGCCAGCGGGGAACTAGCGGGAGTGGAAGATACGCAGTATTTT. Amino acid sequence: CASGELAGVEDTQYF.

In this sample, this clone turned up once. This rearrangement joins TRBV19 to TRBJ2-7, with 10 bases lining up with TRBD1. Germline CDR1 and CDR2: LNHDA and SQIVND (reference sequence). The CDR3 sequence is 15 residues long. V lost 5 bases and J lost 5; bases outside the gene matches: 9. This CDR3 is CASSSSDRGFNEQYF. The CDR3 DNA is TGTGCCAGTAGTTCGTCGGACAGGGGGTTCAACGAGCAGTACTTC.